A selection of T cell receptor beta chains follows, all from one sample in a study of T cell changes during pregnancy in multiple sclerosis. Data came from immunoSEQ multiplex PCR; TCRdb stores just in-frame clones and leaves some out. The sample lists approximately 85,000 clones; approximately 91% were seen once. The input for sequencing was peripheral blood, taken in the first trimester of pregnancy. These receptor sequences come from a female donor with multiple sclerosis, enrolled in a pregnancy study. Each CDR3 is given with its conserved first and last residue. The D gene is left open where the match is weak. Clone size appears in some rows only: once, few, many, or a class for an expanded clone.

TGCGCCAGCAGCCTGGGACAGGGGGATACGCAGTATTTT	CASSLGQGDTQYF	TRBD1	TRBV5-1	-	TRBJ2-3
TGTGCCAGCAGCTTGGCGGTCGCGAACACCGGGGAGCTGTTTTTT	CASSLAVANTGELFF	-	TRBV5-5	-	TRBJ2-2
TGCGCCAGCAGCCAAGATGGGGCGACTAATGAAAAACTGTTTTTT	CASSQDGATNEKLFF	-	TRBV4-3	-	TRBJ1-4
TGTGCCACCTCGACTAGCGGGGGGGACACCGGGGAGCTGTTTTTT	CATSTSGGDTGELFF	TRBD2	TRBV10-3	once	TRBJ2-2
TGTGCCTGGAGTAAGGGACAGGGGGTTTTGGGAGAGACCCAGTACTTC	CAWSKGQGVLGETQYF	TRBD1	TRBV30	-	TRBJ2-5
TGTGCCAGCAGCCGGGACTATGAGCAGTTCTTC	CASSRDYEQFF	-	TRBV5-4	-	TRBJ2-1
TGTGCCAGCGGTCAGGGGAAGGCCTACGAGCAGTACTTC	CASGQGKAYEQYF	-	TRBV6-1	-	TRBJ2-7
TGTGCCAGCAGCAATCTACTAGTAAACGAGCAGTACTTC	CASSNLLVNEQYF	-	TRBV5-6	-	TRBJ2-7
TGTGCAAGTCGCTTAGGGTTCTCGACAGGGAGCACTGAAGCTTTCTTT	CASRLGFSTGSTEAFF	-	TRBV12-2	-	TRBJ1-1
TGTGCCAGCACCGAGGCACATCATACAGATACGCAGTATTTT	CASTEAHHTDTQYF	-	TRBV21-1	-	TRBJ2-3
TGTGCCAGCTCACTGGACTTGGATGGCTACACCTTC	CASSLDLDGYTF	-	TRBV18	-	TRBJ1-2
TGTGCCAGCAGTTCACAGGGAGGGAGCTACGAGCAGTACTTC	CASSSQGGSYEQYF	-	TRBV6-5	-	TRBJ2-7
TGTGCCAGCAGCGTAGGGGGGCCAGATACGCAGTATTTT	CASSVGGPDTQYF	-	TRBV9	-	TRBJ2-3
TGTGCCAGCAGCTTCCCAGGGTTCGGCTACACCTTC	CASSFPGFGYTF	-	TRBV7-8	-	TRBJ1-2
TGTGCCACCGGGACAGAGCAGTTCTTC	CATGTEQFF	-	TRBV2	-	TRBJ2-1
TGTGCCTGGAGCCGGGACAGAGGTGAAAAACTGTTTTTT	CAWSRDRGEKLFF	TRBD1	TRBV30	-	TRBJ1-4
TGTGCCAGCAGCTTGCGGACTAGCGGGGGGGCTAGTGAGCAGTACTTC	CASSLRTSGGASEQYF	TRBD2	TRBV7-2	-	TRBJ2-7
TGTGCCAGCAGCCCCCGGGGGGGCGGGCTCACTTACAATGAGCAGTTCTTC	CASSPRGGGLTYNEQFF	TRBD2	TRBV7-9	-	TRBJ2-1
TGTGCCAGCAGTTCCCGGACAGGGAGAGGGAATTCACCCCTCCACTTT	CASSSRTGRGNSPLHF	TRBD1	TRBV27	once	TRBJ1-6
TGTGCCAGCAGTTGGGACGGGACTTACTCCCTGTATGGCTACACCTTC	CASSWDGTYSLYGYTF	-	TRBV6-6	-	TRBJ1-2
TGTGCCAGCAATTCTCCGGGCGGCGGGGATTCACCCCTCCACTTT	CASNSPGGGDSPLHF	-	TRBV5-4	-	TRBJ1-6
TGTGCCAGCAGTTATTTTCTAGTCGGCGGGGAGCTGTTTTTT	CASSYFLVGGELFF	-	TRBV6-5	-	TRBJ2-2
TGTGTCTCGGCTGGGTCCCGAGGGGGCGAACTGTTTTTT	CVSAGSRGGELFF	TRBD1	TRBV30	-	TRBJ1-4
TGTGCCAGCAGCTTACCGGGAGGGTCCTACAATGAGCAGTTCTTC	CASSLPGGSYNEQFF	TRBD2	TRBV5-4	-	TRBJ2-1
TGTGCCAGCAGCGTAAGTGGGACAAAGAATGAAAAACTGTTTTTT	CASSVSGTKNEKLFF	-	TRBV9	-	TRBJ1-4
TGTGCCAGCAGTTTAAGGTTCTTACCCGGGAGCACAGATACGCAGTATTTT	CASSLRFLPGSTDTQYF	-	TRBV27	once	TRBJ2-3
TGTGCCAGCAGCCCTAGGGCGGGGGAGATCACAGATACGCAGTATTTT	CASSPRAGEITDTQYF	TRBD2	TRBV7-2	once	TRBJ2-3
TGTGCCAGCAGCTTAGACTCGGGTGGCTACACCTTC	CASSLDSGGYTF	-	TRBV11-3	-	TRBJ1-2
TGTGCCAGCAGCTCCCAGGGGACAGGGGCCTACGAGCAGTACTTC	CASSSQGTGAYEQYF	TRBD1	TRBV11-2	-	TRBJ2-7
TGTGCCAGCTCACAGTCAAGCCAGGGGAACACTGAAGCTTTCTTT	CASSQSSQGNTEAFF	-	TRBV18	-	TRBJ1-1
TGTGCCAGCTCACTTGACAGGGGTAGCAATCAGCCCCAGCATTTT	CASSLDRGSNQPQHF	TRBD1	TRBV18	-	TRBJ1-5
TGCGCCAGCAGCCAAGATCCGAACAGTGCTAACTATGGCTACACCTTC	CASSQDPNSANYGYTF	-	TRBV4-1	-	TRBJ1-2
TGTGCCAGCAGTTATCCAGGGGGGATCTATGGCTACACCTTC	CASSYPGGIYGYTF	TRBD1	TRBV28	-	TRBJ1-2
TGTGCCAGCAGTTTAATAGTGGCGGGTTCGAGGAACACTGAAGCTTTCTTT	CASSLIVAGSRNTEAFF	-	TRBV28	-	TRBJ1-1
TGTGCCAGCAGTCGCACAGGGCTACGAAGCACTGAAGCTTTCTTT	CASSRTGLRSTEAFF	-	TRBV6-6	-	TRBJ1-1
TGTGCCAGCTCACCGACAGGGATCTATGGCTACACCTTC	CASSPTGIYGYTF	TRBD1	TRBV18	-	TRBJ1-2
TGTGCCAGCTCAGTTCCCACAGGGAAAGCTAACTATGGCTACACCTTC	CASSVPTGKANYGYTF	-	TRBV18	-	TRBJ1-2
TGCGCCAGCAGCTTAGAGACAGGGCCCTACGAGCAGTACTTC	CASSLETGPYEQYF	TRBD1	TRBV5-1	once	TRBJ2-7
TGTGCCAGCAGCCTCGGACAGGGGGTTGATACGCAGTATTTT	CASSLGQGVDTQYF	TRBD1	TRBV7-2	once	TRBJ2-3